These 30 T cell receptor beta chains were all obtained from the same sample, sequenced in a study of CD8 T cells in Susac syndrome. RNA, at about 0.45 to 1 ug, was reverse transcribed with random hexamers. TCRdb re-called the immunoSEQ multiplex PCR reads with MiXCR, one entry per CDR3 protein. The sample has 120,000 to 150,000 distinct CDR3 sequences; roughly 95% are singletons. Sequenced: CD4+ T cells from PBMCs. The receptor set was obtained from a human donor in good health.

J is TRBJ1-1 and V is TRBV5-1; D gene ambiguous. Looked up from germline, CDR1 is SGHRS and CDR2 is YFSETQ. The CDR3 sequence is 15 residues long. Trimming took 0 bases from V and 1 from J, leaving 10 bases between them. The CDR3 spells CASSLDPGGNTEAFF. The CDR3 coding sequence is TGCGCCAGCAGCTTGGATCCGGGAGGGAACACTGAAGCTTTCTTT.

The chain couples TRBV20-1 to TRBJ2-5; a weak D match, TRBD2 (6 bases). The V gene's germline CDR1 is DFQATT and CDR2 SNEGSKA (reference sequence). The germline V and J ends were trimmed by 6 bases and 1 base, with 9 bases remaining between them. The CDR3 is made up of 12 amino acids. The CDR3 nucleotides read TGCAGTGCGCCGGGAGTCCAAGAGACCCAGTACTTC. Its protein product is CSAPGVQETQYF.

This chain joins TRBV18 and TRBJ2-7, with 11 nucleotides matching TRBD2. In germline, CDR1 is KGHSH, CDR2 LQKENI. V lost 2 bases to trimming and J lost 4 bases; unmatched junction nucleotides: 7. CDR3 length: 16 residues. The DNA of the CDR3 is TGTGCCAGCTCACCAACCGGGACTAGCGGAGTTTACGAGCAGTACTTC. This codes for CASSPTGTSGVYEQYF.

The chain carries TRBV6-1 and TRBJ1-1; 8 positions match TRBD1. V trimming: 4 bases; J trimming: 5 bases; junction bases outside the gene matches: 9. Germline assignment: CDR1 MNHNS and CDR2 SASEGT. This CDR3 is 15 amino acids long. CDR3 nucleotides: TGTGCCAGCAGTGTCGGACAGGGAGGTTTGACTGAAGCTTTCTTT. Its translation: CASSVGQGGLTEAFF.

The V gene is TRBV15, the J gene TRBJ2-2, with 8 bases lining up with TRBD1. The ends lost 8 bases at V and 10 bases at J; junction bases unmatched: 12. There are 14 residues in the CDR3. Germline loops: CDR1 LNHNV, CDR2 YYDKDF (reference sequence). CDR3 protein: CATPGGQKVAELFF. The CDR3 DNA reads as TGTGCCACCCCAGGGGGCCAAAAGGTTGCGGAGCTGTTTTTT.

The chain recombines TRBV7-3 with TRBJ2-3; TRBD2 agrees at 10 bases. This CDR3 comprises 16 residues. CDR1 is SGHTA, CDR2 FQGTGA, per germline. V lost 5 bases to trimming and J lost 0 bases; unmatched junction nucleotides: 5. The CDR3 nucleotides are TGTGCCAGCAGCACGGGACTAGCGAAGAGCACAGATACGCAGTATTTT. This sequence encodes CASSTGLAKSTDTQYF.

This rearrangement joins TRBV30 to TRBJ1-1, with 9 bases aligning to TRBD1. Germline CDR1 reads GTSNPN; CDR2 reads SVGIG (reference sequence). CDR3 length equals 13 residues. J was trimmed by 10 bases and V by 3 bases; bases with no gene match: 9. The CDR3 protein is CAWRGGTGYGAFF. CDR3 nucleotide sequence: TGTGCCTGGAGGGGGGGGACAGGGTACGGAGCTTTCTTT.

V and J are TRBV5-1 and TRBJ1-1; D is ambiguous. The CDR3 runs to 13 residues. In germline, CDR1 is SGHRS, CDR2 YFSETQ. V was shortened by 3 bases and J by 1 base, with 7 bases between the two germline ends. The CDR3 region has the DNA TGCGCCAGCAGCTCCACAGCGAACACTGAAGCTTTCTTT. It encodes CASSSTANTEAFF.

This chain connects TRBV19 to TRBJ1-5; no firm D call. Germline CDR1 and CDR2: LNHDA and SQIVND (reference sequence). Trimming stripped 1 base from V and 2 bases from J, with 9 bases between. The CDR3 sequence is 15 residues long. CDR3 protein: CASSIGDARNQPQHF. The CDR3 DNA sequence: TGTGCCAGTAGTATAGGCGACGCTCGCAATCAGCCCCAGCATTTT.

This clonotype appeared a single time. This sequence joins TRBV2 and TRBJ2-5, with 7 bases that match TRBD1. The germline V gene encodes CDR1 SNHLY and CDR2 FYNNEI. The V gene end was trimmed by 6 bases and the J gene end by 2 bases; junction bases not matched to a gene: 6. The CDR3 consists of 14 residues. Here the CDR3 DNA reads TGTGCCAGCAGACGAAGACAGGGACAAGAGACCCAGTACTTC. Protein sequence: CASRRRQGQETQYF.

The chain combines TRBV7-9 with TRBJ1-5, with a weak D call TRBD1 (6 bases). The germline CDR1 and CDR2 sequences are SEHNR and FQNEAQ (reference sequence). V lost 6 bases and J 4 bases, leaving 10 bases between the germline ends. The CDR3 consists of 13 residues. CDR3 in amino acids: CASSAGANQPQHF. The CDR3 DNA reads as TGTGCCAGCAGTGCGGGGGCGAATCAGCCCCAGCATTTT.

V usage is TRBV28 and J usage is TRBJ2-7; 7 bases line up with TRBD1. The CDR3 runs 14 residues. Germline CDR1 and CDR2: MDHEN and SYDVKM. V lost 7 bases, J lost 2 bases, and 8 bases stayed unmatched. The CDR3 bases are TGTGCCAGCAACGGGGACAGACTAACCTACGAGCAGTACTTC. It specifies CASNGDRLTYEQYF.

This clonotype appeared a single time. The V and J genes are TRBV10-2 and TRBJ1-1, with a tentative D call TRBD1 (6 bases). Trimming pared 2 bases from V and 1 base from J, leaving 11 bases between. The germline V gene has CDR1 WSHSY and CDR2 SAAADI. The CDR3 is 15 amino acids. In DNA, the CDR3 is TGCGCCAGCAGTGAGCGAGCGACAGGGAACACTGAAGCTTTCTTT. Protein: CASSERATGNTEAFF.

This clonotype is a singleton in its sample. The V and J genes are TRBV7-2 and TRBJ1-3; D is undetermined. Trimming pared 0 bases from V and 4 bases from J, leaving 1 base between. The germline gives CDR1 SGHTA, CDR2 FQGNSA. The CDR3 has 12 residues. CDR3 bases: TGTGCCAGCAGCTTAGCGGGAAACACCATATATTTT. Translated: CASSLAGNTIYF.

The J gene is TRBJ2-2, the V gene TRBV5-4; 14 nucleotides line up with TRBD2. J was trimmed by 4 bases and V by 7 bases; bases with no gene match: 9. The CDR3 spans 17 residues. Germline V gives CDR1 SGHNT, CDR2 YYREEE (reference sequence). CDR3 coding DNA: TGTGCCAGCCGGCGAGGACTAGCGGGAGGAAGCACCGGGGAGCTGTTTTTT. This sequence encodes CASRRGLAGGSTGELFF.

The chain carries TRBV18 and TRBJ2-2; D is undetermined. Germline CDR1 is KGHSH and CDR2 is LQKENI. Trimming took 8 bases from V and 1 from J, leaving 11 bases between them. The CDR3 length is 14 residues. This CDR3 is CASLLDGNTGELFF. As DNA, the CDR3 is TGTGCCAGCCTTCTGGATGGGAACACCGGGGAGCTGTTTTTT.

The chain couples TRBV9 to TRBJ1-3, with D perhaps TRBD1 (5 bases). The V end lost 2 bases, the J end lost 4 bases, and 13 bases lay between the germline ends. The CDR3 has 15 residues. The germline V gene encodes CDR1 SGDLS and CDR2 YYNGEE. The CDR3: CASSVGDGEGNTIYF. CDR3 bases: TGTGCCAGCAGCGTCGGGGACGGAGAGGGAAACACCATATATTTT.

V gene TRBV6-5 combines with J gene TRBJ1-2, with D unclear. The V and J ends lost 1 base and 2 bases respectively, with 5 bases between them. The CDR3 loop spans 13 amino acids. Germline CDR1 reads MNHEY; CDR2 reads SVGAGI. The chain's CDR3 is CASSYFGNYGYTF. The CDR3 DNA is TGTGCCAGCAGTTACTTTGGAAACTATGGCTACACCTTC.

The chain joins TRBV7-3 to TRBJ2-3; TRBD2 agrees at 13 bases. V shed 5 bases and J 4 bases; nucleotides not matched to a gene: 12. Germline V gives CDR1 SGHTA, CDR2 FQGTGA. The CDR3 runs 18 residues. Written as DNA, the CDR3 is TGTGCCAGCAGCCCCGTCAGACTAGCGGGAGGCCCCCCAGATACGCAGTATTTT. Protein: CASSPVRLAGGPPDTQYF.

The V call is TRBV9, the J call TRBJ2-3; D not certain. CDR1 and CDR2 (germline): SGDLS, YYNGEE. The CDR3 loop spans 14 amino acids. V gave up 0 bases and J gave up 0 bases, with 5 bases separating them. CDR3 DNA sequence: TGTGCCAGCAGCGTAGGGAGTAGCACAGATACGCAGTATTTT. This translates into CASSVGSSTDTQYF.

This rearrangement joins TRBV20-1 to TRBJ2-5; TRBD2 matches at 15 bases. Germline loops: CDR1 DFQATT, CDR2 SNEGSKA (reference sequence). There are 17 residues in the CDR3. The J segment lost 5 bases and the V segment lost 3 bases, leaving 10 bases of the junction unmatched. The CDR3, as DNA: TGCAGTGCTAGTCTCGGGACTAGCGGGAGGATTGGGGAGACCCAGTACTTC. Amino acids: CSASLGTSGRIGETQYF.

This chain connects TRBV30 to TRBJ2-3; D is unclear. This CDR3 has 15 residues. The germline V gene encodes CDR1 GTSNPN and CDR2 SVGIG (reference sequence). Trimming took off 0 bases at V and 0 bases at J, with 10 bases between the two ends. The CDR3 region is CAWSVWRSSTDTQYF. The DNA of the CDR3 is TGTGCCTGGAGTGTATGGCGGTCTAGCACAGATACGCAGTATTTT.

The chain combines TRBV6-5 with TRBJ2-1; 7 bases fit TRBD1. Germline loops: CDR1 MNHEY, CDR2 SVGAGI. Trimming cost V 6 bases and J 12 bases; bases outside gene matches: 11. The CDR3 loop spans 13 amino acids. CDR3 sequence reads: CASRDRAYAVQFF. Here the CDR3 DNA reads TGTGCCAGCAGAGACAGGGCCTACGCAGTGCAGTTCTTC.

The CDR3 sequence is CSVERASGLNNEQFF. For the CDR3, the DNA is TGCAGCGTTGAAAGGGCTAGCGGGTTGAACAATGAGCAGTTCTTC. The chain combines TRBV29-1 with TRBJ2-1; 8 bases agree with TRBD2. Germline V gene lookup returns CDR1 SQVTM and CDR2 ANQGSEA. The CDR3 length is 15 residues. Trimming cost V 2 bases and J 5 bases; bases outside gene matches: 8.

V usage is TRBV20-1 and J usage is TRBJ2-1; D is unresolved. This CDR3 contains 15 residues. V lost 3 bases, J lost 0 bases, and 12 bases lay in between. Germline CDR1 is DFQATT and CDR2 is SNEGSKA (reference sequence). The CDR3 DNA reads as TGCAGTGCTAGGAGTACGCGTCCCTCCTACAATGAGCAGTTCTTC. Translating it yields CSARSTRPSYNEQFF.

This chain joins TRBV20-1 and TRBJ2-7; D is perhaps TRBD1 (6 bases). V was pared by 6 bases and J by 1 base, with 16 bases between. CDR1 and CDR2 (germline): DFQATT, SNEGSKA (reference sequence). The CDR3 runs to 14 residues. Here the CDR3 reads CSAQGDIRSYEQYF. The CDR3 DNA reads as TGCAGTGCGCAAGGGGACATACGATCCTACGAGCAGTACTTC.

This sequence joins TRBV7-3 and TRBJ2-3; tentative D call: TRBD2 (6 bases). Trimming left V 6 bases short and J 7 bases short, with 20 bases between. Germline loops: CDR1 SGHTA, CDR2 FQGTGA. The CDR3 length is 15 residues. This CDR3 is CASSFSGAGEHTQYF. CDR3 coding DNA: TGTGCCAGCAGTTTTTCGGGAGCTGGGGAACATACGCAGTATTTT.

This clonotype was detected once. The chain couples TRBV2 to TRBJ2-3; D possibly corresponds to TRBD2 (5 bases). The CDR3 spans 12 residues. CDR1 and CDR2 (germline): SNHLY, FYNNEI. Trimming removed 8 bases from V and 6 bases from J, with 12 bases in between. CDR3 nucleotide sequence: TGTGCCAGCGGACTCCTCCCGGATACGCAGTATTTT. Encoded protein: CASGLLPDTQYF.

In DNA, the CDR3 is TGCGCCAGCAGCCGGGAGTCCTCCTACGAGCAGTACTTC. Encoded protein: CASSRESSYEQYF. V gene TRBV5-1 combines with J gene TRBJ2-7; D possibly corresponds to TRBD2 (6 bases). Per germline, CDR1 SGHRS and CDR2 YFSETQ. This CDR3 is built from 13 residues. Trimming cost V 4 bases and J 0 bases, with 8 bases left between them. Full variable domain (rest looked up from reference TRBV5-1 and TRBJ2-7): KAGVTQTPRYLIKTRGQQVTLSCSPISGHRSVSWYQQTPGQGLQFLFEYFSETQRNKGNFPGRFSGRQFSNSRSEMNVSTLELGDSALYLCASSRESSYEQYFGPGTRLTVT.

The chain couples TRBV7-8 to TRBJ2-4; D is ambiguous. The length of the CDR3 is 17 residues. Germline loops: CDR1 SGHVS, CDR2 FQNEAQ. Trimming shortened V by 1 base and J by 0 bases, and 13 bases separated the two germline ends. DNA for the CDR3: TGTGCCAGCAGCTTAGGTTTAGGACCACTAGCCAAAAACATTCAGTACTTC. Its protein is CASSLGLGPLAKNIQYF.